The 8 T cell receptor beta chains given below trace back to one sample, sequenced in a study of identifying expanded T cells in peripheral blood. Measured with immunoSEQ multiplex PCR; TCRdb has only the in-frame clones, and not every one. The sample includes over 90,000 clones, roughly 88% of them seen just once. Sequencing was done on a sample of blood. All receptors derive from a person aged 18-69 years in good health.

The rearrangement uses TRBV9 and TRBJ1-3, with D tentatively TRBD1 (5 bases). Germline V lookup: CDR1 SGDLS, CDR2 YYNGEE. V was pared by 2 bases and J by 2 bases, with 14 bases between. The CDR3 is 16 amino acids. CDR3 coding DNA: TGTGCCAGCAGCGTGGGGCCGGGGCCAGCTGGAAACACCATATATTTT. Its protein is CASSVGPGPAGNTIYF.

The chain couples TRBV10-3 to TRBJ2-5; TRBD2 matches 8 bases. The germline V gene encodes CDR1 ENHRY and CDR2 SYGVKD. The trim removed 7 bases at V and 0 bases at J, leaving 4 bases unmatched. This CDR3 has 14 amino acids. The CDR3: CAIKAGGNQETQYF. The CDR3 bases are TGTGCCATCAAGGCGGGGGGCAACCAAGAGACCCAGTACTTC.

This clone was recorded once. The chain combines TRBV7-9 with TRBJ2-1, with 7 positions matching TRBD2. Germline loops: CDR1 SEHNR, CDR2 FQNEAQ (reference sequence). CDR3 length equals 15 residues. The V segment lost 5 bases and the J segment 7 bases; nucleotides outside the gene matches: 11. CDR3 region: CASSRTAGVMNEQFF. The CDR3, as DNA: TGTGCCAGCAGCCGCACTGCGGGAGTGATGAATGAGCAGTTCTTC.

This rearrangement joins TRBV18 to TRBJ2-3; D call uncertain. Between the trimmed V and J ends, which lost 3 bases and 2 bases, there was a span of 9 bases. Germline V gives CDR1 KGHSH, CDR2 LQKENI. The CDR3 has 14 amino acids. CDR3 loop: CASSPSRSTDTQYF. CDR3 nucleotide sequence: TGTGCCAGCTCACCTTCCAGGTCCACAGATACGCAGTATTTT.

V and J are TRBV11-2 and TRBJ2-5, with 13 bases lining up with TRBD2. The CDR3 runs to 16 residues. V shed 5 bases and J 5 bases; nucleotides not matched to a gene: 8. Looked up from germline, CDR1 is SGHAT and CDR2 is FQNNGV. CDR3 nucleotide sequence: TGTGCCAGCAGCCCAGGACTAGCGGGAGTTATGGAGACCCAGTACTTC. It is translated as CASSPGLAGVMETQYF.

V gene TRBV6-6 combines with J gene TRBJ2-7; 10 bases map to TRBD1. V shed 0 bases, J shed 4 bases, and the junction held 3 bases outside the gene matches. CDR1 is MNHNY and CDR2 is SVGAGI in the germline V gene (reference sequence). The CDR3 is 15 amino acids. DNA for the CDR3: TGTGCCAGCAGTTACTCGCCGGGACAGGGGTACGAGCAGTACTTC. Amino acid sequence: CASSYSPGQGYEQYF.

V and J are TRBV7-2 and TRBJ1-2; TRBD1 matches 7 bases. CDR1 and CDR2 from the germline V gene are SGHTA and FQGNSA. V trimming: 1 base; J trimming: 4 bases; junction bases outside the gene matches: 6. CDR3 length equals 15 residues. This CDR3 reads CASSLVTGTGYGYTF. CDR3 in DNA: TGTGCCAGCAGCTTAGTGACAGGGACGGGCTATGGCTACACCTTC.

This chain's CDR3 is CASSVLMDRGSNGYTF. The CDR3 DNA sequence: TGTGCCAGCAGCGTGTTAATGGACAGGGGGAGCAATGGCTACACCTTC. The genes are TRBV7-9 and TRBJ1-2, with 10 bases identical to TRBD1. Germline CDR1 SEHNR, CDR2 FQNEAQ (reference sequence). Germline trimming cut 5 bases from V and 6 bases from J; bases unmatched to any gene: 12. CDR3 length: 16 residues. Drawing the rest from reference TRBV7-9 and TRBJ1-2, the complete variable domain is DTGVSQNPRHKITKRGQNVTFRCDPISEHNRLYWYRQTLGQGPEFLTYFQNEAQLEKSRLLSDRFSAERPKGSFSTLEIQRTEQGDSAMYLCASSVLMDRGSNGYTFGSGTRLTVV.